These T cell receptor beta chains were read from a single sample in a study of response to subunit inactivated influenza vaccine. TCRdb passed the RT-PCR reads through MiXCR, listing each CDR3 protein once. Of about 540,000 distinct CDR3 sequences in the sample, around 21% were seen once. This same sample was also taken into another study, of T cells expressing NK-cell markers.

The sequencing used CD4+ T cells sorted from PBMCs, collected 11 to 12 days after vaccination. These receptors were taken from a middle-aged man who received an inactivated influenza vaccine. Each CDR3 is given with its conserved first and last residue. A D gene is named only where the DNA matches it firmly. The size of a clone is reported for some rows only, either as once, few or many, or as a class for expanded clones.

TRBJ2-3	TRBV20-1	TRBD1	many	CSAKRGLDTQYF	TGCAGTGCTAAGAGGGGGCTTGATACGCAGTATTTT
TRBJ2-5	TRBV20-1	TRBD1	few	CSASGTGSLETQYF	TGCAGTGCTAGCGGGACAGGGAGCCTAGAGACCCAGTACTTC
TRBJ2-3	TRBV10-3	TRBD2	few	CAIKGRGYTDTQYF	TGTGCCATCAAGGGGCGGGGGTACACAGATACGCAGTATTTT
TRBJ1-5	TRBV28	TRBD1	many	CASSLGQGHQPQHF	TGTGCCAGCAGCCTGGGACAGGGTCATCAGCCCCAGCATTTT
TRBJ2-1	TRBV7-2	.	.	CASSLEGAGISNEQFF	TGTGCCAGCAGCTTAGAGGGGGCGGGAATTTCAAATGAGCAGTTCTTC
TRBJ2-3	TRBV6-5	.	few	CASSSSDTQYF	TGTGCCAGCAGTTCATCAGATACGCAGTATTTT
TRBJ2-3	TRBV4-3	TRBD1	.	CASSRGPGQGTDTQYF	TGCGCCAGCAGCCGAGGGCCGGGACAGGGTACAGATACGCAGTATTTT
TRBJ2-1	TRBV6-2/TRBV6-3	TRBD2	.	CASIFSGRGHNEQFF	TGTGCCAGCATTTTTAGCGGGAGGGGGCACAATGAGCAGTTCTTC
TRBJ2-3	TRBV7-9	.	.	CASSLVALANTDTQYF	TGTGCCAGCAGCTTAGTTGCTCTAGCTAACACAGATACGCAGTATTTT
TRBJ2-1	TRBV7-8	.	few	CASSLGYLAQGSYNEQFF	TGTGCCAGCAGCTTAGGGTATTTAGCCCAGGGCTCCTACAATGAGCAGTTCTTC
TRBJ1-1	TRBV2	.	few	CASRVGMNTEAFF	TGTGCCAGCCGGGTCGGTATGAACACTGAAGCTTTCTTT
TRBJ2-1	TRBV7-2	TRBD1	.	CASTAPGTGVNEQFF	TGTGCCAGCACAGCGCCCGGGACAGGGGTCAATGAGCAGTTCTTC
TRBJ2-6	TRBV6-1	.	.	CASSEGGNSGANVLTF	TGTGCCAGCAGTGAAGGGGGAAACTCTGGGGCCAACGTCCTGACTTTC
TRBJ1-2	TRBV7-2	.	.	CASTETGSPAYTF	TGTGCCAGCACCGAGACCGGGTCCCCGGCGTACACCTTC
TRBJ1-1	TRBV19	.	few	CASSILGITEAFF	TGTGCCAGTAGTATATTGGGAATCACTGAAGCTTTCTTT
TRBJ2-1	TRBV5-1	.	.	CASSSEGTRYNEQFF	TGCGCCAGCAGCTCCGAGGGGACAAGGTACAATGAGCAGTTCTTC
TRBJ2-1	TRBV4-1	.	.	CASRKWVAGTFSYNEQFF	TGCGCCAGCAGGAAGTGGGTAGCCGGGACTTTCTCCTACAATGAGCAGTTCTTC
TRBJ2-7	TRBV6-5	.	.	CASSYSGRGVYEQYF	TGTGCCAGCAGTTACTCAGGGCGAGGAGTCTACGAGCAGTACTTC
TRBJ2-5	TRBV5-1	TRBD2	.	CASSLDGGRGQGTQYF	TGCGCCAGCAGCTTGGACGGCGGGAGGGGACAAGGTACCCAGTACTTC
TRBJ2-3	TRBV6-5	.	.	CASSYYATTDTQYF	TGTGCCAGCAGTTACTACGCCACCACAGATACGCAGTATTTT
TRBJ2-5	TRBV3-1	.	.	CASSQGRRDGRYQETQYF	TGTGCCAGCAGCCAAGGAAGGCGGGACGGACGATACCAAGAGACCCAGTACTTC
TRBJ1-1	TRBV5-1	.	once	CASSSLSQRNTEAFF	TGCGCCAGCAGCTCTTTATCTCAGAGGAACACTGAAGCTTTCTTT
TRBJ2-1	TRBV20-1	.	.	CSARGKGMGYNEQFF	TGCAGTGCTAGAGGAAAGGGAATGGGGTACAATGAGCAGTTCTTC
TRBJ2-5	TRBV5-1	TRBD2	few	CASSLASGAGTQYF	TGCGCCAGCAGCTTGGCTAGCGGGGCTGGGACCCAGTACTTC
TRBJ2-3	TRBV7-3	.	.	CASSPKLGDTQYF	TGTGCCAGCAGCCCCAAATTAGGGGATACGCAGTATTTT
TRBJ1-1	TRBV20-1	.	.	CSAQGPKTEAFF	TGCAGTGCTCAGGGTCCTAAAACTGAAGCTTTCTTT
TRBJ2-1	TRBV5-1	.	.	CASSFQHPSQNEQFF	TGCGCCAGCAGCTTTCAGCACCCCAGCCAGAATGAGCAGTTCTTC
TRBJ2-7	TRBV29-1	.	few	CSVELDSSYEQYF	TGCAGCGTTGAGCTGGACTCCTCCTACGAGCAGTACTTC
TRBJ1-1	TRBV5-1	TRBD1	.	CASKEGTGPFGAFF	TGCGCCAGCAAGGAGGGGACAGGGCCCTTCGGAGCTTTCTTT
TRBJ2-3	TRBV7-2	.	.	CASSPFPTDTQYF	TGTGCCAGCAGCCCATTCCCTACAGATACGCAGTATTTT
TRBJ2-1	TRBV3-1	TRBD2	many	CASRARAGDNEQFF	TGTGCCAGCAGGGCGAGGGCGGGGGACAATGAGCAGTTCTTC
TRBJ2-2	TRBV20-1	.	.	CSASRSTGELFF	TGCAGTGCCTCTAGGAGCACCGGGGAGCTGTTTTTT
TRBJ2-5	TRBV7-6	TRBD1	few	CASSLLGTGEETQYF	TGTGCCAGCAGCTTATTGGGGACAGGGGAGGAGACCCAGTACTTC
TRBJ2-7	TRBV2	.	.	CASSDSGISYEQYF	TGTGCCAGCAGTGACTCGGGTATCTCCTACGAGCAGTACTTC
TRBJ2-5	TRBV7-9	TRBD1	.	CASSRTGEKTQYF	TGTGCCAGCAGCCGCACAGGGGAGAAGACCCAGTACTTC
TRBJ2-5	TRBV7-2	.	.	CASSISAGKETQYF	TGTGCCAGCAGCATAAGTGCCGGGAAAGAGACCCAGTACTTC
TRBJ1-5	TRBV5-1	TRBD1	.	CASSLEGAASNQPQHF	TGCGCCAGCAGCTTGGAGGGGGCGGCTAGCAATCAGCCCCAGCATTTT
TRBJ2-3	TRBV5-1	TRBD2	many	CASSLASGGADTQYF	TGTGCCAGCAGTTTGGCTAGCGGGGGGGCAGATACGCAGTATTTT
TRBJ2-1	TRBV10-3	TRBD1	.	CAIGDGTGQSYNEQFF	TGTGCCATCGGAGACGGGACAGGCCAATCCTACAATGAGCAGTTCTTC
TRBJ1-5	TRBV6-1	.	few	CASSEYPLNQPQHF	TGTGCCAGCAGTGAATATCCCCTAAATCAGCCCCAGCATTTT
TRBJ1-6	TRBV30	TRBD1	.	CAWRTGQGNSPLHF	TGTGCCTGGCGTACGGGACAGGGGAATTCACCCCTCCACTTT
TRBJ1-1	TRBV3-1	TRBD1	.	CASSNTWDRHEAFF	TGTGCCAGCAGCAACACCTGGGACAGGCATGAAGCTTTCTTT
TRBJ2-6	TRBV20-1	.	.	CGPGPTGANVLTF	TGTGGGCCAGGGCCTACTGGGGCCAACGTCCTGACTTTC
TRBJ2-7	TRBV6-5	.	many	CASSYAGSSYEQYF	TGTGCCAGCAGTTACGCTGGCTCTTCTTACGAGCAGTACTTC